This TCR beta chain was sequenced in a study of radiation and T cells in renal cell carcinoma. The time point denotes: baseline pretreatment blood. Treatment: 15 Gy SBRT to primary tumor, nephrectomy 4 weeks later. Only in-frame clones appear in the TCRdb table, and some are missing; sequencing was by immunoSEQ multiplex PCR. Of approximately 110,000 clones listed, roughly 80% are singletons. The junction had 4 bases not matched to a gene; V was cut back by 3 bases and J by 7 bases. The CDR3 consists of 14 residues. Looked up from germline, CDR1 is MNHNS and CDR2 is SASEGT. The material was blood, obtained from a patient whose treatment included radiotherapy and nephrectomy. This chain joins TRBV6-1 and TRBJ2-1; 9 bases agree with TRBD1. The TCR was taken from a woman in her fifties or sixties with renal cell carcinoma. The CDR3 sequence: CASSEVDRGNEQFF. The DNA of the CDR3 is TGTGCCAGCAGTGAGGTGGACAGGGGAAATGAGCAGTTCTTC.